This T cell receptor (beta chain) derives from a study of blood T cell repertoires in COVID-19. Study-level background: Some COVID-19 samples were acute and others convalescent; all came from the United States, Italy and Spain. From T cells, B-cell-depleted T cells, or PBMCs came the material, which was cDNA or gDNA.

The recovered donors of Cohort 3 showed two negative PCRs, clearance, or symptom resolution. Profiling relied on immunoSEQ multiplex PCR, and the TCRdb table lists in-frame clones only, not all of them. This table has around 500,000 clones, around 87% appearing once. Deletions cut 3 bases from V and 3 bases from J, with 8 bases between. Germline CDR1 reads MNHNS; CDR2 reads SASEGT. The CDR3 contains 13 residues. The sequenced sample was PBMCs or T cells enriched from blood (not recorded which). The clonotype comes from a woman aged 40 to 49 who had recovered from COVID-19. J is TRBJ1-2 and V is TRBV6-1; D gene unclear. CDR3 DNA: TGTGCCAGCAGTGAGACATCATACTATGGCTACACCTTC. This gives the protein CASSETSYYGYTF.